The 30 T cell receptor beta chains below all came from one sample that was sequenced in a study of T-cell reconstitution after alpha-beta-depleted transplantation in children. Unique molecular identifiers were built into the TCRbeta library. TCRdb independently ran MiXCR on the PCR reads; one entry per CDR3 protein. This sample yields approximately 630,000 distinct CDR3 sequences, of which less than 15% are seen a single time; 0.79% belongs to the top ten. This specimen was PBMCs, taken before TCRalphabeta/CD19-depleted stem cell transplant. These receptors originate from a girl aged 2 to 10 with congenital amegakaryocytic thrombocytopenia, due to receive a stem cell transplant.

This clonotype was detected only a few times. The V call is TRBV24-1, the J call TRBJ2-3; no definite D call. Germline V lookup: CDR1 KGHDR, CDR2 SFDVKD. The CDR3 sequence is 12 residues long. V dropped 10 bases and J dropped 4 bases, with 11 bases sitting between them. The CDR3 nucleotides read TGTGCCACGCAATCCGAATCAGATACGCAGTATTTT. Protein product: CATQSESDTQYF.

The chain employs TRBV20-1 and TRBJ1-5; 10 bases line up with TRBD1. The V and J ends lost 3 bases and 5 bases, in that order; junction bases with no gene match: 4. The germline V gene encodes CDR1 DFQATT and CDR2 SNEGSKA (reference sequence). This CDR3 contains 14 residues. CDR3 sequence reads: CSASDRGQDQPQHF. The CDR3 DNA reads TGCAGTGCTAGCGACAGGGGGCAGGATCAGCCCCAGCATTTT.

Points on this clonotype: A single base separates this from a much larger clone, so it may be a read error. The V call is TRBV28, the J call TRBJ2-1, with D maybe TRBD2 (5 bases). CDR1 MDHEN and CDR2 SYDVKM come from the germline V gene. This CDR3 is 15 amino acids long. CDR3 in amino acids: CASSPRDRLDNVQFF. CDR3 bases: TGTGCCAGCAGTCCCCGGGATCGCCTTGACAATGTGCAGTTCTTC.

Many counts were recorded for this clonotype. The rearrangement uses TRBV12-3 or TRBV12-4 and TRBJ2-1; 7 nucleotides agree with TRBD1. With 2 bases clipped from V and 10 bases from J, the junction kept 5 bases outside the gene matches. The CDR3 is 13 residues long. CDR3 loop: CASSLLWDSEQFF. The CDR3 coding sequence is TGTGCCAGCAGTTTACTGTGGGACAGCGAGCAGTTCTTC.

This clonotype was counted at least ten times. V is TRBV20-1 and J is TRBJ2-4, with D perhaps matching TRBD1 or TRBD2 (5 bases each). The CDR3 has 12 amino acids. CDR1 and CDR2 (germline): DFQATT, SNEGSKA (reference sequence). V dropped 3 bases and J dropped 8 bases, with 11 bases sitting between them. The CDR3 bases are TGCAGTGCTAGCAACCTGGGGGACATTCAGTACTTC. Amino acids: CSASNLGDIQYF.

V is TRBV7-8 and J is TRBJ1-3; D might be TRBD1 (5 bases). V shed 5 bases and J shed 2 bases, with 19 bases lying between them. The CDR3 length is 17 residues. The germline V gene encodes CDR1 SGHVS and CDR2 FQNEAQ. For the CDR3, the DNA is TGTGCCAGCAGCCCTAATCGGGGCCGGAGGGCTGGAAACACCATATATTTT. Encoded protein: CASSPNRGRRAGNTIYF.

V is TRBV13 and J is TRBJ2-2; either TRBD1 or TRBD2 may supply D (6 bases each). The germline CDR1 and CDR2 sequences are PRHDT and FYEKMQ (reference sequence). Trimming took 5 bases from V and 6 from J, leaving 16 bases between them. This CDR3 is 15 amino acids long. In DNA, the CDR3 is TGTGCCAGCAGCCCTGATGGAGGGGGTCCCGGGGAGCTGTTTTTT. Translating gives CASSPDGGGPGELFF. The whole variable domain, remainder taken from reference TRBV13 and TRBJ2-2, is AAGVIQSPRHLIKEKRETATLKCYPIPRHDTVYWYQQGPGQDPQFLISFYEKMQSDKGSIPDRFSAQQFSDYHSELNMSSLELGDSALYFCASSPDGGGPGELFFGEGSRLTVL.

The chain employs TRBV20-1 and TRBJ2-3; 7 bases fit TRBD2. This CDR3 contains 14 residues. CDR1 DFQATT and CDR2 SNEGSKA come from the germline V gene (reference sequence). J lost 5 bases, V lost 4 bases, and 9 bases had no gene match. CDR3 loop: CSATEGGSGDTQYF. The CDR3 DNA reads as TGCAGTGCTACAGAGGGCGGGAGTGGAGATACGCAGTATTTT.

The sample holds many counts of this clonotype. The chain is built from TRBV20-1 and TRBJ2-7; D not resolved. Germline V lookup: CDR1 DFQATT, CDR2 SNEGSKA (reference sequence). With 6 bases removed from V and 2 bases from J, the gap between germline ends came to 14 bases. There are 13 residues in the CDR3. The CDR3 sequence: CSAKPRMTYEQYF. CDR3 in DNA: TGCAGTGCCAAACCGCGGATGACCTACGAGCAGTACTTC.

The rearrangement links TRBV4-2 to TRBJ2-7; TRBD2 agrees at 8 bases. Germline V lookup: CDR1 LGHNA, CDR2 YNFKEQ. Germline trimming cut 1 base from V and 5 bases from J; bases unmatched to any gene: 4. The CDR3 runs to 14 residues. Here the CDR3 DNA reads TGTGCCAGCAGCCAAGTCGGGAGGGACCACGAGCAGTACTTC. The encoded protein is CASSQVGRDHEQYF.

This clonotype was observed many times. For the CDR3, the DNA is TGTGCCAGCAGCAAGACAGAAGAGACCCAGTACTTC. Amino acids: CASSKTEETQYF. The chain joins TRBV6-5 to TRBJ2-5; a weak D match, TRBD1 (5 bases). With 6 bases removed from V and 3 bases from J, the gap between germline ends came to 8 bases. CDR1 is MNHEY, CDR2 SVGAGI, per germline. CDR3 length equals 12 residues.

This clonotype has a count of ten or more. The chain joins TRBV5-1 to TRBJ2-1; 8 bases fit TRBD1. The CDR3 runs 15 residues. CDR1 SGHRS and CDR2 YFSETQ come from the germline V gene. Losses at the gene ends were 7 bases for V and 6 bases for J; bases not matched to a gene: 12. CDR3 protein: CASQGVGTGFNEQFF. The CDR3 nucleotides read TGCGCCAGCCAGGGAGTGGGGACAGGATTCAATGAGCAGTTCTTC.

This clonotype was counted many times. The chain recombines TRBV5-1 with TRBJ2-3, with TRBD2 matching over 11 bases. Germline V gene data show CDR1 as SGHRS and CDR2 as YFSETQ. J gave up 3 bases and V 2 bases, and 5 bases lay outside the gene matches. CDR3 length: 16 amino acids. In DNA, the CDR3 is TGCGCCAGCAGCTTCACTAGCGGGAGTCGGACAGATACGCAGTATTTT. Its protein product is CASSFTSGSRTDTQYF.

This clonotype was observed a few times. V is TRBV7-6 and J is TRBJ2-7; D possibly corresponds to TRBD2 (6 bases). The CDR3 sequence is 15 residues long. V was cut by 4 bases and J by 3 bases, with 16 bases left in between. CDR1 is SGHVS, CDR2 FNYEAQ, per germline. The CDR3 sequence: CASSSKSGSYYEQYF. In DNA form, the CDR3 reads TGTGCCAGCAGCTCGAAATCCGGGAGCTACTACGAGCAGTACTTC.

Ten or more counts support this clonotype. The V gene is TRBV12-3 or TRBV12-4, the J gene TRBJ2-5; D gene ambiguous. The ends were cut back, 4 bases at V and 0 bases at J, with 9 bases in the middle. The CDR3 loop spans 14 amino acids. CDR3 DNA: TGTGCCAGCAGTTCGATGGGAAACCAAGAGACCCAGTACTTC. Translating it yields CASSSMGNQETQYF.

At least ten counts were recorded for this clonotype. V and J are TRBV20-1 and TRBJ2-7; a weak D match, TRBD1 (6 bases). The CDR3 totals 15 residues. Germline V gene data show CDR1 as DFQATT and CDR2 as SNEGSKA (reference sequence). V was clipped by 5 bases and J by 3 bases, with 20 bases between them. CDR3 nucleotide sequence: TGCAGTGCTTGGGTTGAGACGGGACAACACTACGAGCAGTACTTC. Encoded protein: CSAWVETGQHYEQYF.

The rearrangement uses TRBV29-1 and TRBJ2-2, with TRBD2 identical over 14 bases. V dropped 5 bases and J dropped 4; count of bases not matched to a gene: 6. Germline V gives CDR1 SQVTM, CDR2 ANQGSEA. The CDR3 has 16 residues. CDR3 sequence: CSVRLAGGPSTGELFF. The CDR3, as DNA: TGCAGCGTTAGACTAGCGGGAGGGCCGAGCACCGGGGAGCTGTTTTTT.

The gene calls are TRBV5-1 and TRBJ2-3, with D tentatively TRBD1 or TRBD2 (5 bases each). The germline gives CDR1 SGHRS, CDR2 YFSETQ. The CDR3 is made up of 15 amino acids. V was trimmed by 1 base and J by 4 bases, leaving 13 bases between them. CDR3 nucleotide sequence: TGCGCCAGCAGCTTGATCCGGGGCCACGCAGATACGCAGTATTTT. Protein sequence: CASSLIRGHADTQYF.

CDR3 amino acids: CASSIKQGSFTDTQYF. The CDR3 DNA sequence: TGTGCCAGCAGTATAAAACAGGGATCCTTCACAGATACGCAGTATTTT. The V call is TRBV27, the J call TRBJ2-3, with a tentative D call TRBD1 (6 bases). Germline CDR1 and CDR2: MNHEY and SMNVEV (reference sequence). The V gene lost 5 bases and the J gene lost 2 bases, with 17 bases spanning the gap. The CDR3 runs 16 residues.

The rearrangement joins TRBV7-2 to TRBJ1-2, with D possibly TRBD1 on 6 matching bases. Trimming left V 8 bases short and J 8 bases short, with 18 bases between. Germline V CDR1 and CDR2: SGHTA, FQGNSA. CDR3 length: 13 amino acids. The CDR3 sequence is CASYGGLRSGYTF. CDR3 DNA: TGTGCCAGCTACGGGGGGCTCCGGAGCGGCTACACCTTC.

This clonotype was seen more than once but under ten times. The chain uses TRBV20-1 and TRBJ1-1; tentatively, D is TRBD1 (6 bases). The V gene's germline CDR1 is DFQATT and CDR2 SNEGSKA (reference sequence). Deletions cut 5 bases from V and 6 bases from J, with 16 bases between. The CDR3 is 13 residues long. The CDR3 DNA follows: TGCAGTGCTGCCAGGGGTAGGATGCCTGAAGCTTTCTTT. It specifies CSAARGRMPEAFF.

The chain carries TRBV7-7 and TRBJ2-1, with 8 nucleotides matching TRBD2. The ends lost 1 base at V and 5 bases at J; junction bases unmatched: 4. CDR1 SSHAT and CDR2 FNYEAQ come from the germline V gene (reference sequence). The CDR3 extends over 15 amino acids. The CDR3 sequence: CASSLGTSKHNEQFF. In DNA, the CDR3 is TGTGCCAGCAGCTTAGGGACTAGCAAGCACAATGAGCAGTTCTTC. Full variable domain (remainder filled in from reference TRBV7-7 and TRBJ2-1): GAGVSQSPRYKVTKRGQDVTLRCDPISSHATLYWYQQALGQGPEFLTYFNYEAQPDKSGLPSDRFSAERPEGSISTLTIQRTEQRDSAMYRCASSLGTSKHNEQFFGPGTRLTVL.

This clonotype was seen at least ten times. The gene calls are TRBV29-1 and TRBJ1-1; unclear D gene. The CDR3 length is 12 residues. The germline CDR1 and CDR2 sequences are SQVTM and ANQGSEA. V was clipped by 4 bases and J by 0 bases, with 6 bases between them. The CDR3 region has the DNA TGCAGCGTTGGACGGCTGAACACTGAAGCTTTCTTT. Residues: CSVGRLNTEAFF.

This clonotype was counted between two and nine times. This chain connects TRBV7-9 to TRBJ2-5; D is uncertain. The V and J ends lost 1 base and 5 bases respectively, with 11 bases between them. Germline V gene lookup returns CDR1 SEHNR and CDR2 FQNEAQ (reference sequence). This CDR3 is built from 14 residues. CDR3 region: CASSLGSQSETQYF. The CDR3 DNA follows: TGTGCCAGCAGCTTAGGGTCGCAGTCGGAGACCCAGTACTTC.

The rearrangement links TRBV11-2 to TRBJ2-7; D ambiguous. The CDR3 length is 13 residues. The V end lost 4 bases, the J end lost 5 bases, and 12 bases lay between the germline ends. CDR1 is SGHAT and CDR2 is FQNNGV in the germline V gene. CDR3 loop: CASSSFNPDEQYF. CDR3 coding DNA: TGTGCCAGCAGCTCATTTAATCCCGACGAGCAGTACTTC.

The CDR3 reads CSASAPSGPQEETQYF. DNA for the CDR3: TGCAGTGCTAGTGCGCCTAGCGGACCTCAAGAAGAGACCCAGTACTTC. This chain uses TRBV20-1 with TRBJ2-5, with TRBD2 identical over 7 bases. The germline V gene encodes CDR1 DFQATT and CDR2 SNEGSKA (reference sequence). J was trimmed by 3 bases and V by 3 bases; bases with no gene match: 13. CDR3 length equals 16 residues.

Remarks on this clonotype: A clone one base away is much larger, so this may be a read error. The J gene is TRBJ1-1, the V gene TRBV4-1, with D maybe TRBD1 (6 bases). This CDR3 comprises 15 residues. Germline loops: CDR1 MGHRA, CDR2 YSYEKL. The V and J ends lost 0 bases and 9 bases respectively, with 17 bases between them. The CDR3 sequence is CASSQDWQGQTKAFF. For the CDR3, the DNA is TGCGCCAGCAGCCAAGATTGGCAGGGGCAAACTAAAGCTTTCTTT.

A word on this clonotype: Germline and junction disagree at one end, which may indicate a read error. The chain recombines TRBV3-1 with TRBJ2-2, with D perhaps matching TRBD1 or TRBD2 (6 bases each). This CDR3 has 14 amino acids. Per germline, CDR1 LGHDT and CDR2 YNNKEL (reference sequence). In nucleotides, the CDR3 is TGTGCCAGCAACCAAAGGGGGGAGATCGGGGAGCTGTTTTTT. This sequence encodes CASNQRGEIGELFF.

This clonotype was seen ten or more times. This rearrangement joins TRBV5-1 to TRBJ2-5; 8 bases agree with TRBD1. Germline V gives CDR1 SGHRS, CDR2 YFSETQ. V dropped 10 bases and J dropped 2; count of bases not matched to a gene: 7. CDR3 length: 13 amino acids. The DNA for the CDR3 is TGCGCCGGTAGGACAGGGCTTCAAGAGACCCAGTACTTC. The encoded protein is CAGRTGLQETQYF.

This clonotype was detected ten times or more. This sequence joins TRBV5-1 and TRBJ2-5, with 9 bases identical to TRBD2. CDR1 is SGHRS, CDR2 YFSETQ, per germline. The J segment lost 0 bases and the V segment lost 0 bases, leaving 3 bases of the junction unmatched. This CDR3 is 16 amino acids long. The CDR3 loop reads CASSLVTSGNQETQYF. The CDR3 DNA is TGCGCCAGCAGCTTGGTGACTAGCGGAAACCAAGAGACCCAGTACTTC.